The T cell receptor beta chain described here comes from a study of blood T cell repertoires in COVID-19. As for the study in general: Whether acute or convalescent, the COVID-19 samples came from the United States, Italy and Spain. Nucleic acid was either cDNA or gDNA, and it came from T cells, B-cell-depleted T cells, or PBMCs.

V lost 3 bases and J 5 bases, leaving 16 bases between the germline ends. CDR3 length: 15 residues. CDR1 LGHDT and CDR2 YNNKEL come from the germline V gene (reference sequence). Original analysis: Researchers report that nucleated cell counts were estimated from reference gene primer amplification. TCRdb's table, derived via immunoSEQ multiplex PCR, lists solely in-frame clones and lacks some. Clone size and V and J calls were adopted from that table, with D and trimming inferred from the DNA. The sample includes about 62,000 clones, roughly 89% of them seen just once. The origin of this receptor is a human donor in a cohort sampled during active COVID-19. This chain links TRBV3-1 (or the pseudogene TRBV3-2) with TRBJ2-5; tentatively, D is TRBD2 (6 bases). The material sequenced was peripheral blood. This chain's CDR3 is CASSQKTSRRETQYF. CDR3 in DNA: TGTGCCAGCAGCCAGAAGACTAGTAGGAGGGAGACCCAGTACTTC.